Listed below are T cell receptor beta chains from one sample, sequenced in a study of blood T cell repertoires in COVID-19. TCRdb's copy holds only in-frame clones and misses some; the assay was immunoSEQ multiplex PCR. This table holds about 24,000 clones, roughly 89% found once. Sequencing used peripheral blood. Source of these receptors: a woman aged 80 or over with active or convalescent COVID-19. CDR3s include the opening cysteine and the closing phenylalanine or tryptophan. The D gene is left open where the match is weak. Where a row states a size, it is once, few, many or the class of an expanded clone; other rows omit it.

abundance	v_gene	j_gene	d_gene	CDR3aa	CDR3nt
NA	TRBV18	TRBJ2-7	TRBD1	CASSPIPGTGGHEQYF	TGTGCCAGCTCACCCATCCCCGGGACAGGGGGCCACGAGCAGTACTTC
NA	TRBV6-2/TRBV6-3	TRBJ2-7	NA	CASSYPGVAEQYF	TGTGCCAGCAGTTACCCGGGGGTGGCGGAGCAGTACTTC
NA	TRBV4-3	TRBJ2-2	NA	CASSRGGSNTGELFF	TGCGCCAGCAGCCGTGGGGGCTCTAACACCGGGGAGCTGTTTTTT
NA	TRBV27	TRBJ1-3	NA	CASSSNRGNTIYF	TGTGCCAGCAGTTCAAACAGGGGAAACACCATATATTTT
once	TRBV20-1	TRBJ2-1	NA	CSAEPHNEQFF	TGCAGTGCGGAGCCCCATAATGAGCAGTTCTTC
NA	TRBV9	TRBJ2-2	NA	CASSVRGANTGELFF	TGTGCCAGCAGCGTACGGGGAGCGAACACCGGGGAGCTGTTTTTT
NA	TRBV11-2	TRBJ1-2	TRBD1	CASRAGGAEYGYTF	TGTGCCAGCAGGGCAGGGGGCGCAGAATATGGCTACACCTTC
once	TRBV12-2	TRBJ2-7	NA	CASRPRAYEQYF	TGTGCAAGTCGCCCCCGGGCCTACGAGCAGTACTTC
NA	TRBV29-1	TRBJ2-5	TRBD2	CSVEKWKLAGGPLQETQYF	TGCAGCGTTGAGAAATGGAAATTAGCGGGGGGACCACTCCAAGAGACCCAGTACTTC
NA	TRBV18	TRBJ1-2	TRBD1	CASSPPDRVAYGYTF	TGTGCCAGCTCACCACCAGACAGGGTAGCCTATGGCTACACCTTC
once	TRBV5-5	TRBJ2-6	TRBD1	CASSLGQGATGANVLTF	TGTGCCAGCAGCTTGGGCCAGGGGGCGACTGGGGCCAACGTCCTGACTTTC
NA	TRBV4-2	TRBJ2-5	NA	CASSQDRGLVGRETQYF	TGTGCCAGCAGCCAAGACCGGGGACTCGTAGGGCGGGAGACCCAGTACTTC
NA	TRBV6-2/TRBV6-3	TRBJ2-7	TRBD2	CASSYHLERGYDEQYF	TGTGCCAGCAGTTATCATCTAGAGCGGGGTTACGACGAGCAGTACTTC
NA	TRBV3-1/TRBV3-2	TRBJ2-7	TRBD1	CASSLLAGGSYEQYF	TGTGCCAGCAGCCTATTGGCAGGGGGATCCTACGAGCAGTACTTC
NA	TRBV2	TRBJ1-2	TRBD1	CASRKEKQGYGYTF	TGTGCCAGCAGGAAGGAAAAACAGGGGTATGGCTACACCTTC
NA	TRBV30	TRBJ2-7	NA	CAWSYLEREQYF	TGTGCCTGGAGCTACTTAGAGCGCGAGCAGTACTTC
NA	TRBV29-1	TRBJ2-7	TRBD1	CSVAAGTGGHEQYF	TGCAGCGTTGCGGCCGGGACAGGGGGCCACGAGCAGTACTTC
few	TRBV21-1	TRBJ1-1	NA	CASSKALRDAGGTEAFF	TGTGCCAGCAGCAAAGCGCTAAGGGACGCGGGGGGAACTGAAGCTTTCTTT
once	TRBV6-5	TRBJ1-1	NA	CASSLVRGTEAFF	TGTGCCAGCAGTTTAGTCCGCGGGACTGAAGCTTTCTTT
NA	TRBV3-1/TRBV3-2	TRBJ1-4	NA	CASSPPGGVVCNEKLFF	TGTGCCAGCAGCCCCCCGGGAGGAGTGGTTTGTAATGAAAAACTGTTTTTT
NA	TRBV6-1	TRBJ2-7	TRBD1	CASSEMGQGYEQYF	TGTGCCAGCAGTGAGATGGGACAGGGCTACGAGCAGTACTTC
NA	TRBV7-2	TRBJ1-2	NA	CASSSLDAGSYGYTF	TGTGCCAGCAGCTCCCTAGACGCGGGCTCCTATGGCTACACCTTC
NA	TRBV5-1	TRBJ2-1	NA	CASSTPYNEQFF	TGCGCCAGCAGCACACCTTACAATGAGCAGTTCTTC
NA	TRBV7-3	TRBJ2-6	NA	CASSPHRGSGANVLTF	TGTGCCAGCAGCCCTCACCGGGGCTCTGGGGCCAACGTCCTGACTTTC
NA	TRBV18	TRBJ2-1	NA	CASSQGTPQSSYNEQFF	TGTGCCAGCTCACAGGGGACTCCCCAGAGCTCCTACAATGAGCAGTTCTTC
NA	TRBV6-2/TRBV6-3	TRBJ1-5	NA	CASSYRQGNQPQHF	TGTGCCAGCAGTTACCGGCAGGGGAATCAGCCCCAGCATTTT
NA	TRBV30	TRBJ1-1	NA	CAWSVQVRAFF	TGTGCCTGGAGTGTGCAGGTCCGAGCTTTCTTT
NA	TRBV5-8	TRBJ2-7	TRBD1	CASSLWTGGIYEQYF	TGTGCCAGCAGCCTCTGGACAGGGGGTATCTACGAGCAGTACTTC
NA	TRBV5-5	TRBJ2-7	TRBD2	CASNPWEGTYEQYF	TGTGCCAGCAACCCGTGGGAGGGAACATACGAGCAGTACTTC
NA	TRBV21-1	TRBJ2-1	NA	CASSLRLAGGPVNEQFF	TGTGCCAGCAGCCTCCGACTAGCGGGAGGGCCTGTCAATGAGCAGTTCTTC
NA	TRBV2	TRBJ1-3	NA	CASKRTELNTIYF	TGTGCCAGCAAAAGAACAGAGCTAAACACCATATATTTT
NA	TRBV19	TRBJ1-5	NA	CASSIGAAGEGYQHF	TGTGCCAGTAGTATAGGGGCGGCAGGGGAGGGCTACCAGCATTTT
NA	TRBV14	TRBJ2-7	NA	CASSQIYGGALSYEQYF	TGTGCCAGCAGCCAAATCTATGGCGGGGCGCTCTCCTACGAGCAGTACTTC
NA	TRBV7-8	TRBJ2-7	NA	CASSTTQGGEQYF	TGTGCCAGCAGCACTACACAAGGGGGCGAGCAGTACTTC
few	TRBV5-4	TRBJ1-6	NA	CASSLASTHSPLHF	TGTGCCAGCAGCTTAGCGTCGACTCACTCACCCCTCCACTTT
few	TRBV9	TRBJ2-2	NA	CASSVGGARHTGELFF	TGTGCCAGCAGCGTAGGGGGAGCTAGGCACACCGGGGAGCTGTTTTTT